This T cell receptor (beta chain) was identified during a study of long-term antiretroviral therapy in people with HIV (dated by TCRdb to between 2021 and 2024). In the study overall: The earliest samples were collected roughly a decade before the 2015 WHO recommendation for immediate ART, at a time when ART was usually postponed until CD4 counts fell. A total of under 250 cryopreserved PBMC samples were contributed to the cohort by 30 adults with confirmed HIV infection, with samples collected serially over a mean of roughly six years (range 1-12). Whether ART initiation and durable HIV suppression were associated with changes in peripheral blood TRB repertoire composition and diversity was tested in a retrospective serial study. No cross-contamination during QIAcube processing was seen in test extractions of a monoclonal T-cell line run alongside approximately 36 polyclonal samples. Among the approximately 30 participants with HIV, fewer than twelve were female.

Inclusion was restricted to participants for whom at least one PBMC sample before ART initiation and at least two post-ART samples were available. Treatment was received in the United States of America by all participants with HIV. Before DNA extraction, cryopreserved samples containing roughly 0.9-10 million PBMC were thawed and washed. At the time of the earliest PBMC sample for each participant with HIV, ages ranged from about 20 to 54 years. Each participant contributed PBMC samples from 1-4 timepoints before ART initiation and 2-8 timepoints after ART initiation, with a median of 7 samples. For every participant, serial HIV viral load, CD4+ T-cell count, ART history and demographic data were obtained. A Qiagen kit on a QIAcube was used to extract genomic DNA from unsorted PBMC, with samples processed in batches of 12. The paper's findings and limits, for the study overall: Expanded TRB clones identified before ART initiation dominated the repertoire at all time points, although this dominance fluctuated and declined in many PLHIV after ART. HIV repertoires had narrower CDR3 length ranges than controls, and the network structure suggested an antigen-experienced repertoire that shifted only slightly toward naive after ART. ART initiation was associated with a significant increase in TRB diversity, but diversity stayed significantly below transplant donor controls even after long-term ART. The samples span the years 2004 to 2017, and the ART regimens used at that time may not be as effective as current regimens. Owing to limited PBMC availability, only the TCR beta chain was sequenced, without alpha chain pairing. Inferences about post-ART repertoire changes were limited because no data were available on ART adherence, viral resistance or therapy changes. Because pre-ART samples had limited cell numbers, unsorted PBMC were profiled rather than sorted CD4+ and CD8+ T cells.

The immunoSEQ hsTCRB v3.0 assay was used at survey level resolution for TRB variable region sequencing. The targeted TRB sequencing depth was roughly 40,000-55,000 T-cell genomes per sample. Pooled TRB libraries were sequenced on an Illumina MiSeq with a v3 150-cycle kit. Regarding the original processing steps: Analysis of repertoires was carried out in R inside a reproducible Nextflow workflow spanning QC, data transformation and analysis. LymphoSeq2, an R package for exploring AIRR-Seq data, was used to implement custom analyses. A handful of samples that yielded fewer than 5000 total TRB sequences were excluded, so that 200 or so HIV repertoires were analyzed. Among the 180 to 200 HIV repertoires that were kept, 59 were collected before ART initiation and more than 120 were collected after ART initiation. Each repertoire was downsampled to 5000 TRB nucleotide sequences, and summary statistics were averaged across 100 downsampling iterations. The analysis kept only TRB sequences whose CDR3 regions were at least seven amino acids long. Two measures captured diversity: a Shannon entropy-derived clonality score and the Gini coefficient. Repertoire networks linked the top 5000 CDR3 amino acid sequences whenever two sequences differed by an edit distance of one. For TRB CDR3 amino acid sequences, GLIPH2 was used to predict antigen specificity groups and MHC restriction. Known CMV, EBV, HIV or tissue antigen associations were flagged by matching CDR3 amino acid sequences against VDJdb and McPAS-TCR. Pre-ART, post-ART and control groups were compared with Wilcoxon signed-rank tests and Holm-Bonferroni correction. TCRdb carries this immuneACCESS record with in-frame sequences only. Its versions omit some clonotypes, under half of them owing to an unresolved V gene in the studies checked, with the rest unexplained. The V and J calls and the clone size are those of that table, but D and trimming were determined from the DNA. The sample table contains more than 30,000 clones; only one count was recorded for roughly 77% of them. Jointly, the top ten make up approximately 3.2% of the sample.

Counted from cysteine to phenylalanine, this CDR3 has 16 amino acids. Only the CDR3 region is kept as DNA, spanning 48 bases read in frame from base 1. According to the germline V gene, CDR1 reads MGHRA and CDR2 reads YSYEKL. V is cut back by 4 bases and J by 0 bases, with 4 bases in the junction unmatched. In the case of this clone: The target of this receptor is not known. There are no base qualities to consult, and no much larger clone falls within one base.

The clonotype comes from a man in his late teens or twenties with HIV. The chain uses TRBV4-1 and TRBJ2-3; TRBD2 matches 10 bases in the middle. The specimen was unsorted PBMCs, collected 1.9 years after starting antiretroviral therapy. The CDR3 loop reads CASSPRTSGSTDTQYF. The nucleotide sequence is TGCGCCAGCAGCCCGAGGACTAGCGGCAGCACAGATACGCAGTATTTT.